The entry below gives a single T cell receptor (beta chain) sequence along with its context. Its specificity is unknown. This record comes from a study of blood T cells in healthy people across ages. Points from the study as a whole: Roughly linearly, TCR beta diversity per million T cells fell as age increased. Underestimates were what the diversity estimates from one million T cells were considered to be.

A second PCR of roughly 6 to 12 cycles used a sample-barcoded 5' primer and a J-beta primer mix. Each of the cDNA molecules was tagged by a template-switch adaptor with 12 random nucleotides. TCRdb re-derived calls from the 5' RACE reads in MiXCR, one entry per CDR3 protein. The table includes 600,000 to 800,000 distinct CDR3 sequences, about 51% detected once. The CDR3 runs to 12 residues. Germline CDR1 is LNHDA and CDR2 is SQIVND (reference sequence). V lost 3 bases to trimming and J lost 1 base, with 3 bases between them. This clonotype originated in a woman aged 80 or over in good health. Sample: blood. The chain couples TRBV19 to TRBJ2-5; D ambiguous. The CDR3 region has the DNA TGTGCCAGTAGTATGGGCCAAGAGACCCAGTACTTC. Protein: CASSMGQETQYF.